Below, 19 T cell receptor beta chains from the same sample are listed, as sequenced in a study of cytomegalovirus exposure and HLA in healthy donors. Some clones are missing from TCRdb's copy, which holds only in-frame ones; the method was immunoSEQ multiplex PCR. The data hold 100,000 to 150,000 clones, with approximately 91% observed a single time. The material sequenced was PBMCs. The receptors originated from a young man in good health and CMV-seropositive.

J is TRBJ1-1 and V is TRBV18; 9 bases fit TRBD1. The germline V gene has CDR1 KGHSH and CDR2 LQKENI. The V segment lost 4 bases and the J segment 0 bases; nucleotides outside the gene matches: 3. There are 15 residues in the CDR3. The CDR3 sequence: CASSLGQGMNTEAFF. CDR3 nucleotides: TGTGCCAGCTCACTTGGACAGGGGATGAACACTGAAGCTTTCTTT.

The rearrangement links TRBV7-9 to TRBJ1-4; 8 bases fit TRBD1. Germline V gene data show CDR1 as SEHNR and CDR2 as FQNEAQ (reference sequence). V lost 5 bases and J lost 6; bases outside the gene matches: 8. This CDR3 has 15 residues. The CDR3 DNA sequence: TGTGCCAGCAGCCCCTGGACAGGGCTGGATGAAAAACTGTTTTTT. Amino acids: CASSPWTGLDEKLFF.

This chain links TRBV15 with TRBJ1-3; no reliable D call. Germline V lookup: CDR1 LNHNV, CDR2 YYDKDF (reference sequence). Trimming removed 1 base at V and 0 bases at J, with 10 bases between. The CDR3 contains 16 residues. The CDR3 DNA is TGTGCCACCAGCAGAGGGGTGGGCACCTCTGGAAACACCATATATTTT. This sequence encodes CATSRGVGTSGNTIYF. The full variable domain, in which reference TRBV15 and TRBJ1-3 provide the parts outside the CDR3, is DAMVIQNPRYQVTQFGKPVTLSCSQTLNHNVMYWYQQKSSQAPKLLFHYYDKDFNNEADTPDNFQSRRPNTSFCFLDIRSPGLGDTAMYLCATSRGVGTSGNTIYFGEGSWLTVV.

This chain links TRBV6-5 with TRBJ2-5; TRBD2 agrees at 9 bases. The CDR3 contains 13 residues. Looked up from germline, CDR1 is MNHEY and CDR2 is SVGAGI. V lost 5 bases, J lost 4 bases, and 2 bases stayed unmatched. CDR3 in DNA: TGTGCCAGCAGTCCGGGACTAGCAGAGACCCAGTACTTC. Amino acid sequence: CASSPGLAETQYF.

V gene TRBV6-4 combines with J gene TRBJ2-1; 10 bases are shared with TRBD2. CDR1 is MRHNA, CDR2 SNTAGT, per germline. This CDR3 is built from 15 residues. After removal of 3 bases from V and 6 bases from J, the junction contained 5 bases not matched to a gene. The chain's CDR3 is CASSDESGGANEQFF. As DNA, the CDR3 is TGTGCCAGCAGTGATGAGAGCGGGGGGGCCAATGAGCAGTTCTTC.

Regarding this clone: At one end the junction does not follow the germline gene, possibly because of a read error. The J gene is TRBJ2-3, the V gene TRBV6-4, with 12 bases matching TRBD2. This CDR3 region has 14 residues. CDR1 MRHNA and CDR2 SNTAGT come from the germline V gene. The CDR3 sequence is CASSGLAGADTQCF. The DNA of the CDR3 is TGTGCCAGCAGTGGACTAGCGGGGGCAGATACGCAGTGTTTT.

CDR3 region: CASSQFRQGASYEQYF. The DNA of the CDR3 is TGCGCCAGCAGCCAGTTTAGGCAGGGCGCGTCCTACGAGCAGTACTTC. The chain has TRBV4-1 and TRBJ2-7; tentative D call: TRBD1 (5 bases). The CDR3 length is 16 residues. Germline CDR1 reads MGHRA; CDR2 reads YSYEKL. V was trimmed by 3 bases and J by 1 base, leaving 16 bases between them.

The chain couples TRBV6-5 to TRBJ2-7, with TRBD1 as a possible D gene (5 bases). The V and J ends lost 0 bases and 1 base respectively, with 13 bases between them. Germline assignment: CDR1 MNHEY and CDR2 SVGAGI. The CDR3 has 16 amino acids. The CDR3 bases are TGTGCCAGCAGTTACTCGAAGGGGCACAGGTCCTACGAGCAGTACTTC. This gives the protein CASSYSKGHRSYEQYF.

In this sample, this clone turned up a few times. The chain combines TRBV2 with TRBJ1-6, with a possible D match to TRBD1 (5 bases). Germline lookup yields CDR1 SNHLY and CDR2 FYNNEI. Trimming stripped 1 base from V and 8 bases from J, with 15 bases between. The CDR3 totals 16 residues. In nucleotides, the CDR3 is TGTGCCAGCAGTGAAGGTTTGGCGGGACCGTATTCACCCCTCCACTTT. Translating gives CASSEGLAGPYSPLHF. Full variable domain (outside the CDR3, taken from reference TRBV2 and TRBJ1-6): EPEVTQTPSHQVTQMGQEVILRCVPISNHLYFYWYRQILGQKVEFLVSFYNNEISEKSEIFDDQFSVERPDGSNFTLKIRSTKLEDSAMYFCASSEGLAGPYSPLHFGNGTRLTVT.

CDR3 protein: CASSLLRGDSYEQYF. The DNA for the CDR3 is TGTGCCAGCAGCTTACTACGGGGGGATTCCTACGAGCAGTACTTC. The chain employs TRBV7-2 and TRBJ2-7; 7 bases agree with TRBD2. With 2 bases clipped from V and 1 base from J, the junction kept 5 bases outside the gene matches. The CDR3 is made up of 15 amino acids. CDR1 and CDR2 from the germline V gene are SGHTA and FQGNSA.

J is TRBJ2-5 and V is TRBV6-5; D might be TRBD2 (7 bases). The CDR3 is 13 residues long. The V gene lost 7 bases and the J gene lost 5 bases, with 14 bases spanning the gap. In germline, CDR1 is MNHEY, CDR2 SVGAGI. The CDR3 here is CASKRGGAETQYF. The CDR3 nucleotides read TGTGCCAGCAAAAGGGGGGGGGCGGAGACCCAGTACTTC.

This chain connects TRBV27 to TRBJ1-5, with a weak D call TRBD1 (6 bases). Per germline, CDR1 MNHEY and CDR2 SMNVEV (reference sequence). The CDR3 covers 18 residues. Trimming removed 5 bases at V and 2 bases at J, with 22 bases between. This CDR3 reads CASSPINLSNRGNQPQHF. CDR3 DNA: TGTGCCAGCAGTCCCATAAACCTAAGTAACAGGGGCAATCAGCCCCAGCATTTT.

This CDR3 is CASTPDPGTPIYNEQFF. DNA for the CDR3: TGTGCCAGCACCCCTGACCCCGGGACACCTATCTACAATGAGCAGTTCTTC. The chain carries TRBV27 and TRBJ2-1; TRBD1 is a possible D gene (6 bases). CDR1 and CDR2 (germline): MNHEY, SMNVEV (reference sequence). This CDR3 region has 17 residues. V was pared by 7 bases and J by 3 bases, with 22 bases between.

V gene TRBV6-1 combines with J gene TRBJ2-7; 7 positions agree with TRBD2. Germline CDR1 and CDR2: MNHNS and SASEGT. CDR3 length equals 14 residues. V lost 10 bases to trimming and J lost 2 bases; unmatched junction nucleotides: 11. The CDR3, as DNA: TGTGCCACTCGATGGGCTAGCGGTACCTACGAGCAGTACTTC. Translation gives CATRWASGTYEQYF.

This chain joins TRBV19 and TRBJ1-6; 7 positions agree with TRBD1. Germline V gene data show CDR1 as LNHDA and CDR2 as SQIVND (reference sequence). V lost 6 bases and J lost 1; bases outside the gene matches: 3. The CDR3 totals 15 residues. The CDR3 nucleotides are TGTGCCAGTAGGGAGGGGGCGTCCTATAATTCACCCCTCCACTTT. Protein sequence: CASREGASYNSPLHF.

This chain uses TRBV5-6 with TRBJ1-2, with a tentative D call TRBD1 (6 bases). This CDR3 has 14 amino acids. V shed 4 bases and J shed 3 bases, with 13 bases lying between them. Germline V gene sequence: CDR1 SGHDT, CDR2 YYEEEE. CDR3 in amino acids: CASSPTGFDYGYTF. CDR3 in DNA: TGTGCCAGCAGCCCTACAGGGTTTGACTATGGCTACACCTTC.

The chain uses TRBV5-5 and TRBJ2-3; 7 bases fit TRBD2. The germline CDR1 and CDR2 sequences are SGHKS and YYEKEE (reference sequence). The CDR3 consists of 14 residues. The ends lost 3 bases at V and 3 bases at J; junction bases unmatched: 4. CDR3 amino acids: CASSSGGRTDTQYF. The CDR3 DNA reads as TGTGCCAGCAGCTCGGGAGGCAGGACAGATACGCAGTATTTT. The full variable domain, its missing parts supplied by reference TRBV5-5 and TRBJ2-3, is DAGVTQSPTHLIKTRGQQVTLRCSPISGHKSVSWYQQVLGQGPQFIFQYYEKEERGRGNFPDRFSARQFPNYSSELNVNALLLGDSALYLCASSSGGRTDTQYFGPGTRLTVL.

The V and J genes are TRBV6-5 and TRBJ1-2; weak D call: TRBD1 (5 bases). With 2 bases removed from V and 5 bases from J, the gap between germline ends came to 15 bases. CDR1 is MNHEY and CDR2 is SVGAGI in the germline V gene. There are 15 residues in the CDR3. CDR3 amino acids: CASSYRSRGGYGYTF. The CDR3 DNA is TGTGCCAGCAGTTACAGGTCCCGGGGGGGGTATGGCTACACCTTC.

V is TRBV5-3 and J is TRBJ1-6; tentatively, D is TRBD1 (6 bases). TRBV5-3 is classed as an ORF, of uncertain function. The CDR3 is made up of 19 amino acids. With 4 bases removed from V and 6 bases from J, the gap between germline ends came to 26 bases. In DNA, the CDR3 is TGTGCCAGAAGCCCGAGGACAGACGCGCTATGGGGACCTAATTCACCCCTCCACTTT. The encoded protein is CARSPRTDALWGPNSPLHF.